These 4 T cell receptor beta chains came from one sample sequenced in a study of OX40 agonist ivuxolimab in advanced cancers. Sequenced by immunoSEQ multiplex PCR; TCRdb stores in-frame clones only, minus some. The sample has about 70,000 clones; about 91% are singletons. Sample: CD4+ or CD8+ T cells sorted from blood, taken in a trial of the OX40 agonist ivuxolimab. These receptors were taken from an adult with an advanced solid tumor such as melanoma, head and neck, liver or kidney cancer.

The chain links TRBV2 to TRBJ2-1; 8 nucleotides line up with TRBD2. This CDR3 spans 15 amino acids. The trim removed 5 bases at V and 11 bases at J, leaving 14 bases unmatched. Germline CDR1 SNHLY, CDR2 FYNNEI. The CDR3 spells CASSPREAGVQKQFF. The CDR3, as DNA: TGTGCCAGCAGTCCTAGGGAAGCGGGGGTCCAAAAGCAGTTCTTC.

Here the CDR3 DNA reads TGTGCCAGCTCACCCTCGACCGGGGAGCAGTACTTC. Amino acid sequence: CASSPSTGEQYF. The chain carries TRBV18 and TRBJ2-7; D is unresolved. CDR1 KGHSH and CDR2 LQKENI come from the germline V gene. Trimming removed 3 bases from V and 7 bases from J, with 10 bases in between. There are 12 residues in the CDR3.

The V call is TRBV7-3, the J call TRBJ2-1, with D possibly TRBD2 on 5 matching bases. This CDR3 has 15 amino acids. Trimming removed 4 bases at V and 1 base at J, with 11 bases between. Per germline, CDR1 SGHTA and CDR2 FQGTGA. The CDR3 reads CASSSAGGSYNEQFF. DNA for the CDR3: TGTGCCAGCAGCTCGGCGGGTGGGTCCTACAATGAGCAGTTCTTC.

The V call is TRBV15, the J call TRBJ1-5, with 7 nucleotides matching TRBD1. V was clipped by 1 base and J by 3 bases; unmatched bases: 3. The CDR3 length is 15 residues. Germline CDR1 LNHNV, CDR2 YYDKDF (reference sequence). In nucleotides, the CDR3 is TGTGCCACCAGCAGAGGGGACAGCCTCAATCAGCCCCAGCATTTT. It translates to CATSRGDSLNQPQHF.